This T cell receptor (beta chain) was identified during a study of blood T cell repertoires in COVID-19. CDR3 length: 15 amino acids. V gave up 5 bases and J gave up 3 bases, with 17 bases separating them. Germline V gene lookup returns CDR1 SNHLY and CDR2 FYNNEI. Here immunoSEQ multiplex PCR was the method, and the copy in TCRdb shows in-frame clones only, minus some. The table records over 30,000 clones, 75% of them present only once. What was sequenced was peripheral blood. The TCR sequence derives from a man older than 75 with active or convalescent COVID-19. The chain carries TRBV2 and TRBJ2-7; D possibly corresponds to TRBD2 (6 bases). In DNA form, the CDR3 reads TGTGCCAGCAGTTCTCTGCCTAGCGAAAACTACGAGCAGTACTTC. It codes for CASSSLPSENYEQYF.